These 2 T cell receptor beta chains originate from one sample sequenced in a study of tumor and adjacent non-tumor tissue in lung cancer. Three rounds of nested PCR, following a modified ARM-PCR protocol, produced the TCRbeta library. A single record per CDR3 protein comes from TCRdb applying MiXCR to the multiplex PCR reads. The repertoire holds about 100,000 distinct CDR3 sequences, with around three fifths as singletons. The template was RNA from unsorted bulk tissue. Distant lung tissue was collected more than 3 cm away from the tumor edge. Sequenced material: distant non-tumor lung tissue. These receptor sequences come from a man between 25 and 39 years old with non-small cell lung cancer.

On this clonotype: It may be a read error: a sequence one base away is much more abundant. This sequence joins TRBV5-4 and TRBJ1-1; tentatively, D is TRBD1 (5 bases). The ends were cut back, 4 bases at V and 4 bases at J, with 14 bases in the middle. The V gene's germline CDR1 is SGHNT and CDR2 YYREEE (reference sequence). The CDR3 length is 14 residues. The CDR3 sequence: CASSGGALITEAFF. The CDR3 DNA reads TGTGCCAGCAGCGGCGGGGCGCTGATCACTGAAGCTTTCTTT.

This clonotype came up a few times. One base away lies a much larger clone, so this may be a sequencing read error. CDR3 sequence: CSARDMGGSTDTQYF. Written as DNA, the CDR3 is TGCAGTGCTAGAGACATGGGAGGGTCGACAGATACGCAGTATTTT. This chain uses TRBV20-1 with TRBJ2-3; 7 nucleotides align to TRBD2. Germline lookup yields CDR1 DFQATT and CDR2 SNEGSKA (reference sequence). The CDR3 sequence is 15 residues long. Trimming cost V 0 bases and J 3 bases; bases outside gene matches: 6.